Listed here are 2 T cell receptor beta chains from one sample, sequenced in a study of blood T cell repertoires in COVID-19. Generated by immunoSEQ multiplex PCR, the TCRdb table keeps only in-frame clones and is missing some. The repertoire holds 60,000 to 75,000 clones, with roughly 71% as singletons. The sample was peripheral blood. Receptor source: a woman between 45 and 60 years old with active or convalescent COVID-19.

The J gene is TRBJ2-7, the V gene TRBV7-2; the D gene is possibly TRBD2 (5 bases). The CDR3 is 15 amino acids. Germline assignment: CDR1 SGHTA and CDR2 FQGNSA. V was shortened by 2 bases and J by 0 bases, with 11 bases between the two germline ends. CDR3 sequence reads: CASSLRGGPSYEQYF. The DNA for the CDR3 is TGTGCCAGCAGCTTAAGAGGAGGCCCCTCCTACGAGCAGTACTTC.

This clone was detected once. The V and J genes are TRBV5-8 and TRBJ2-1; D is perhaps TRBD1 (6 bases). V was cut by 0 bases and J by 8 bases, with 15 bases left in between. Per the germline V gene, CDR1 is SGHTS and CDR2 is YDEGEE. The CDR3 is 15 residues long. The CDR3 region is CASSLGQGLLDEQFF. The CDR3 DNA sequence: TGTGCCAGCAGCTTGGGCCAGGGGCTTTTGGATGAGCAGTTCTTC.